The 32 T cell receptor beta chains listed next were all sequenced from one sample in a study (TCRdb year 2016). The library came from RT-PCR. Sequenced on an Illumina MiSeq. TCRdb reanalyzed the raw reads on its own, using fastp at Q25 for trimming and MiXCR for clone calling, and kept in-frame beta chains. Duplicate CDR3 protein sequences are folded into a single record with the most common DNA and genes. The sample includes hundreds of thousands of distinct CDR3 sequences, with 11% to 15% observed a single time. In total, the top ten clones hold 3.6% of the sample. The sequencing input was memory CD4+ T cells from blood. The receptor source for this set is a female donor in good health, serving as a healthy control.

This chain links TRBV20-1 with TRBJ1-2; 9 bases match TRBD1. The germline gives CDR1 DFQATT, CDR2 SNEGSKA (reference sequence). The V gene end was trimmed by 3 bases and the J gene end by 5 bases; junction bases not matched to a gene: 10. This CDR3 is 15 amino acids long. The CDR3 sequence: CSASYPGQGRYGYTF. DNA for the CDR3: TGCAGTGCTAGTTACCCTGGACAGGGGAGATATGGCTACACCTTC.

As to this clonotype: At one boundary the junction diverges from the germline segment, which might be a read error. CDR3 protein: CASSLGGTYELYF. The CDR3 coding sequence is TGTGCCAGCAGTTTAGGAGGGACCTACGAGCTGTACTTC. The chain has TRBV12-3 or TRBV12-4 and TRBJ2-7; the D call may be TRBD1 or TRBD2 (5 bases each). This CDR3 has 13 amino acids.

This clonotype was found a few times. The chain has TRBV24-1 and TRBJ2-3, with TRBD1 identical over 9 bases. The CDR3 is 19 residues long. The ends lost 4 bases at V and 2 bases at J; junction bases unmatched: 15. Germline V gene data show CDR1 as KGHDR and CDR2 as SFDVKD. The CDR3 region is CATSDAAGTGRSPTDTQYF. CDR3 nucleotides: TGTGCCACCAGTGACGCGGCCGGGACAGGGAGGAGTCCCACAGATACGCAGTATTTT.

The J gene is TRBJ2-7, the V gene TRBV7-3, with 9 bases that match TRBD2. V lost 5 bases, J lost 0 bases, and 14 bases stayed unmatched. This CDR3 has 18 amino acids. Per germline, CDR1 SGHTA and CDR2 FQGTGA. Here the CDR3 DNA reads TGTGCCAGCAGCCCGACTAGCGGCCCTAACCCAAGCTCCTACGAGCAGTACTTC. Amino acids: CASSPTSGPNPSSYEQYF.

A few counts support this clonotype. The rearrangement links TRBV11-2 to TRBJ2-4; 9 bases align to TRBD2. This CDR3 is 16 amino acids long. Germline assignment: CDR1 SGHAT and CDR2 FQNNGV. V was pared by 0 bases and J by 6 bases, with 6 bases of the junction left unmatched. The CDR3 DNA follows: TGTGCCAGCAGCTTAGACTCCGGGACTAGCCGAAACATTCAGTACTTC. Residues: CASSLDSGTSRNIQYF.

The chain employs TRBV9 and TRBJ2-5; possible D gene TRBD2, 6 bases. Trimming removed 4 bases at V and 4 bases at J, with 17 bases between. The CDR3 runs to 15 residues. Germline V gives CDR1 SGDLS, CDR2 YYNGEE. The CDR3 DNA sequence: TGTGCCAGCAGCACATCTGCGGGGTGGGCAGAGACCCAGTACTTC. This encodes CASSTSAGWAETQYF.

There are many counts of this clonotype. V gene TRBV5-1 combines with J gene TRBJ2-1; 8 bases agree with TRBD2. Germline V CDR1 and CDR2: SGHRS, YFSETQ. The CDR3 extends over 14 amino acids. The junction had 4 bases not matched to a gene; V was cut back by 3 bases and J by 5 bases. The CDR3 bases are TGCGCCAGCAGCTGGCGCGGGGGGAACAATGAGCAGTTCTTC. It translates to CASSWRGGNNEQFF.

The chain combines TRBV10-3 with TRBJ2-6; D unresolved. V lost 5 bases, J lost 4 bases, and 3 bases lay in between. The CDR3 extends over 12 amino acids. Germline V CDR1 and CDR2: ENHRY, SYGVKD. CDR3 coding DNA: TGTGCCATCAGTTCAGGGGCCAACGTCCTGACTTTC. It encodes CAISSGANVLTF.

This clonotype was detected only a few times. The V call is TRBV20-1, the J call TRBJ2-5, with D maybe TRBD2 (6 bases). V was shortened by 6 bases and J by 1 base, with 18 bases between the two germline ends. This CDR3 contains 15 residues. Germline CDR1 DFQATT, CDR2 SNEGSKA (reference sequence). CDR3 sequence (DNA): TGCAGTGCCTCCCCTCGGGGGAGCCGCCAAGAGACCCAGTACTTC. It specifies CSASPRGSRQETQYF.

The chain is built from TRBV15 and TRBJ1-2; 7 bases map to TRBD1. This CDR3 is 17 amino acids long. Trimming cost V 0 bases and J 1 base; bases outside gene matches: 8. Germline V gene data show CDR1 as LNHNV and CDR2 as YYDKDF (reference sequence). The CDR3 coding sequence is TGTGCCACCAGCAGAGAATCCTGGACAGGCGGTAACTATGGCTACACCTTC. Amino acid sequence: CATSRESWTGGNYGYTF.

This chain joins TRBV9 and TRBJ1-1, with a weak D call TRBD1 (5 bases). The CDR3 contains 16 residues. Deletions cut 2 bases from V and 2 bases from J, with 16 bases between. Germline assignment: CDR1 SGDLS and CDR2 YYNGEE. The CDR3 bases are TGTGCCAGCAGCGTTGACGGGACTCAGTTAAACACTGAAGCTTTCTTT. Protein: CASSVDGTQLNTEAFF.

Note on this clonotype: At one boundary the junction diverges from the germline segment, which might be a read error. The CDR3 here is CASSALQDTDTQYF. CDR3 nucleotides: TGTGCTAGCAGCGCCCTACAGGACACAGATACGCAGTATTTT. V gene TRBV7-7 combines with J gene TRBJ2-3; D might be TRBD1 (5 bases). The CDR3 covers 14 residues. Germline assignment: CDR1 SSHAT and CDR2 FNYEAQ (reference sequence). The whole variable domain, remainder taken from reference TRBV7-7 and TRBJ2-3, is GAGVSQSPRYKVTKRGQDVTLRCDPISSHATLYWYQQALGQGPEFLTYFNYEAQPDKSGLPSDRFSAERPEGSISTLTIQRTEQRDSAMYRCASSALQDTDTQYFGPGTRLTVL.

There are many counts of this clonotype. The rearrangement joins TRBV20-1 to TRBJ1-5; 10 bases are a match to TRBD1. V was clipped by 1 base and J by 4 bases; unmatched bases: 1. Germline V gives CDR1 DFQATT, CDR2 SNEGSKA (reference sequence). The CDR3 runs to 14 residues. In DNA, the CDR3 is TGCAGTGCTAGAGGGACAGGGGGGAATCAGCCCCAGCATTTT. Encoded protein: CSARGTGGNQPQHF.

In its sample, this clonotype was seen a few times. The rearrangement uses TRBV12-3 or TRBV12-4 and TRBJ2-1; D may be TRBD2 (5 bases). The CDR3 is made up of 14 amino acids. The V end lost 3 bases, the J end lost 0 bases, and 6 bases lay between the germline ends. The CDR3, as DNA: TGTGCCAGCAGTTTCGGGGTCTCCTACAATGAGCAGTTCTTC. Translated, it gives CASSFGVSYNEQFF.

As regards this clonotype: One end of the junction varies from germline; a read error may be responsible. The gene calls are TRBV7-2 and TRBJ2-1, with D unresolved. The CDR3 extends over 16 amino acids. CDR1 is SGHTA and CDR2 is FQGNSA in the germline V gene. The CDR3, as DNA: TGTGTCAGCAGCTCTCGGGCGGCAAGCTCCTACAATGAGCAGTTCTTC. It specifies CVSSSRAASSYNEQFF.

Only a few counts were recorded for this clonotype. The chain links TRBV12-3 or TRBV12-4 to TRBJ1-2, with D possibly being TRBD1 (5 bases). The CDR3 runs 14 residues. Trimming shortened V by 3 bases and J by 10 bases, and 18 bases separated the two germline ends. The CDR3 region is CASSFHGRGGLYTF. In DNA form, the CDR3 reads TGTGCCAGCAGTTTCCATGGGCGGGGGGGACTCTACACCTTC.

This clonotype was seen ten or more times. V usage is TRBV4-3 and J usage is TRBJ1-3, with D unresolved. This CDR3 contains 17 residues. The V end lost 1 base, the J end lost 0 bases, and 13 bases lay between the germline ends. From germline, CDR1 is LGHNA and CDR2 YSLEER. CDR3 coding DNA: TGCGCCAGCAGCCAAGCTTTAAGGTTGAGCTCTGGAAACACCATATATTTT. Encoded protein: CASSQALRLSSGNTIYF.

The chain combines TRBV7-2 with TRBJ2-5; D not resolved. The V end was cut by 3 bases, the J end by 2 bases, with 10 bases between. There are 14 residues in the CDR3. In germline, CDR1 is SGHTA, CDR2 FQGNSA. The CDR3, as DNA: TGTGCCAGCAGCTTGTCTGTTAGTCAAGAGACCCAGTACTTC. Encoded protein: CASSLSVSQETQYF.

This clonotype was seen more than once but under ten times. J is TRBJ2-1 and V is TRBV11-2, with unresolved D. Trimming removed 3 bases at V and 4 bases at J, with 13 bases between. Germline assignment: CDR1 SGHAT and CDR2 FQNNGV. The CDR3 is made up of 15 amino acids. CDR3 sequence: CASSFLGPSYNEQFF. The CDR3 nucleotides read TGTGCCAGCAGCTTCCTGGGTCCCTCTTACAATGAGCAGTTCTTC.

This sequence joins TRBV30 and TRBJ2-1, with TRBD2 identical over 13 bases. The germline V gene has CDR1 GTSNPN and CDR2 SVGIG (reference sequence). The CDR3 contains 15 residues. Trimming cost V 5 bases and J 7 bases; bases outside gene matches: 8. The DNA of the CDR3 is TGTGCCTGGGGAGGACTAGCGGGAGCGGAGAATGAGCAGTTCTTC. Translation gives CAWGGLAGAENEQFF.

This clonotype was counted at least ten times. The rearrangement links TRBV6-1 to TRBJ1-2, with D possibly TRBD1 on 6 matching bases. V lost 6 bases to trimming and J lost 6 bases, with 14 bases between them. The V gene's germline CDR1 is MNHNS and CDR2 SASEGT. This CDR3 is built from 13 residues. The CDR3 DNA reads TGTGCCAGCAGGCAGGGACAAGGTCATGGCTACACCTTC. Its protein is CASRQGQGHGYTF.

As regards this clonotype: Relative to the germline gene, one junction end is altered; a read error may explain this. The chain uses TRBV4-2 and TRBJ2-3, with no clear D. Looked up from germline, CDR1 is LGHNA and CDR2 is YNFKEQ. This CDR3 is built from 13 residues. DNA of the CDR3: TGTGCCAGCAGCAAAGATAAAGCCGATACGCAGTATTTT. This sequence encodes CASSKDKADTQYF.

The CDR3 bases are TGTGCCAGCGGGCACAGGGGGCGCATGGGCACCGGGGAGCTGTTTTTT. It translates to CASGHRGRMGTGELFF. The V gene is TRBV11-1, the J gene TRBJ2-2; 9 bases are shared with TRBD1. The CDR3 spans 16 residues. Germline lookup yields CDR1 SGHAT and CDR2 FQDESV (reference sequence). J gave up 4 bases and V 8 bases, and 11 bases lay outside the gene matches.

This clonotype was recorded a few times. V and J are TRBV6-1 and TRBJ2-2, with 14 bases matching TRBD2. V gave up 7 bases and J gave up 4 bases; unmatched junction bases: 8. The CDR3 totals 17 residues. Germline CDR1 is MNHNS and CDR2 is SASEGT. This CDR3 is CASNAGTSGRGTGELFF. CDR3 nucleotides: TGTGCCAGCAACGCCGGGACTAGCGGGAGAGGCACCGGGGAGCTGTTTTTT.

This clonotype was picked up many times. V usage is TRBV6-5 and J usage is TRBJ2-7, with 9 bases that match TRBD1. V lost 2 bases, J lost 5 bases, and 7 bases stayed unmatched. There are 15 residues in the CDR3. The germline gives CDR1 MNHEY, CDR2 SVGAGI. DNA for the CDR3: TGTGCCAGCAGTTACCCAGGGACAGGGCTAAACGAGCAGTACTTC. Its protein is CASSYPGTGLNEQYF.

The chain joins TRBV5-1 to TRBJ1-5; no reliable D call. Trimming cost V 5 bases and J 3 bases, with 12 bases left between them. The length of the CDR3 is 14 residues. Germline CDR1 reads SGHRS; CDR2 reads YFSETQ. CDR3 region: CASSPWRDNQPQHF. CDR3 nucleotides: TGCGCCAGCAGTCCGTGGAGGGACAATCAGCCCCAGCATTTT.

The chain recombines TRBV3-1 with TRBJ2-1; perhaps TRBD2 as D (7 bases). CDR1 and CDR2 from the germline V gene are LGHDT and YNNKEL (reference sequence). The ends were cut back, 8 bases at V and 11 bases at J, with 22 bases in the middle. The CDR3 contains 14 residues. CDR3 sequence reads: CASGEGGRLAQQFF. The CDR3 DNA reads TGTGCCAGCGGGGAGGGGGGGCGGTTGGCGCAGCAGTTCTTC.

This clonotype was recorded at least ten times. The chain uses TRBV20-1 and TRBJ2-1; perhaps TRBD1 as D (5 bases). Trimming removed 5 bases at V and 10 bases at J, with 21 bases between. Germline V gene lookup returns CDR1 DFQATT and CDR2 SNEGSKA (reference sequence). The CDR3 length is 14 residues. CDR3 residues: CSALFLLDSQEQFF. CDR3 bases: TGCAGTGCTCTCTTCCTATTAGACAGTCAGGAGCAGTTCTTC.

This clonotype was seen ten or more times. The rearrangement uses TRBV20-1 and TRBJ2-2; tentatively, D is TRBD2 (5 bases). Germline CDR1 DFQATT, CDR2 SNEGSKA (reference sequence). The length of the CDR3 is 16 residues. With 0 bases removed from V and 0 bases from J, the gap between germline ends came to 11 bases. The DNA of the CDR3 is TGCAGTGCTAGAGACCCGTCGGGGACGAACACCGGGGAGCTGTTTTTT. Amino acids: CSARDPSGTNTGELFF.

This clonotype came up many times. The gene calls are TRBV20-1 and TRBJ2-6; no reliable D call. V lost 2 bases, J lost 4 bases, and 9 bases lay in between. Germline values: CDR1 DFQATT, CDR2 SNEGSKA (reference sequence). The CDR3 has 14 amino acids. In nucleotides, the CDR3 is TGCAGTGCTAGAACGGGCCCCGGGGCCAACGTCCTGACTTTC. It is translated as CSARTGPGANVLTF.

CDR3 in amino acids: CASSVVGTGGLYEQYF. The CDR3 nucleotides read TGTGCCAGCAGCGTAGTCGGGACGGGAGGGCTCTACGAGCAGTACTTC. The chain is built from TRBV9 and TRBJ2-7; 8 nucleotides match TRBD2. Germline-derived CDR1 and CDR2 are SGDLS and YYNGEE. The CDR3 spans 16 residues. The V gene end was trimmed by 0 bases and the J gene end by 3 bases; junction bases not matched to a gene: 8.

Remarks on this clonotype: This could be a read error, since a much larger clone is one nucleotide away. The gene calls are TRBV7-3 and TRBJ1-4, with D unresolved. Germline loops: CDR1 SGHTA, CDR2 FQGTGA. The CDR3 has 14 amino acids. Deletions cut 1 base from V and 6 bases from J, with 9 bases between. The CDR3 region has the DNA TGTGCCAGCAGCTTAAGGCGGTGTCATGAAAAACTGTTTTTT. Protein sequence: CASSLRRCHEKLFF.